These 21 T cell receptor beta chains originate from one sample sequenced in a study of radiotherapy plus CTLA-4 blockade in lung cancer. The protocol was immunoSEQ multiplex PCR, while the TCRdb copy is restricted to in-frame clones and leaves out a portion. Of some 90,000 clones detected, around 88% appear once; the ten largest clones hold just over 2%. The sequences come from peripheral blood, collected from a patient treated with radiotherapy plus ipilimumab. Receptor source: a human donor with non-small cell lung cancer who had a partial response to radiotherapy plus ipilimumab.

This clone is termed medium-sized (0.01 to 0.1%). The genes are TRBV28 and TRBJ2-1, with D possibly being TRBD1 (5 bases). V lost 6 bases to trimming and J lost 7 bases, with 13 bases between them. CDR3 length: 13 amino acids. Germline CDR1 and CDR2: MDHEN and SYDVKM. The CDR3 spells CASSRAQTNEQFF. CDR3 nucleotide sequence: TGTGCCAGCAGCAGGGCCCAGACTAATGAGCAGTTCTTC.

The chain carries TRBV5-1 and TRBJ2-7, with D perhaps TRBD1 (5 bases). This CDR3 is 15 amino acids long. From germline, CDR1 is SGHRS and CDR2 YFSETQ. V lost 0 bases and J lost 2, with 12 bases in between. CDR3 DNA: TGCGCCAGCAGCTTGGAAGGGGAACCGGCCTACGAGCAGTACTTC. Translating gives CASSLEGEPAYEQYF.

The chain uses TRBV7-8 and TRBJ2-7, with 10 positions matching TRBD2. Germline CDR1 reads SGHVS; CDR2 reads FQNEAQ. The trim removed 0 bases at V and 2 bases at J, leaving 7 bases unmatched. This CDR3 has 17 residues. CDR3 residues: CASSLAGGTSATYEQYF. The CDR3 coding sequence is TGTGCCAGCAGCTTAGCGGGGGGGACTAGCGCGACCTACGAGCAGTACTTC. Supplemented by reference TRBV7-8 and TRBJ2-7, the full variable domain reads GAGVSQSPRYKVAKRGQDVALRCDPISGHVSLFWYQQALGQGPEFLTYFQNEAQLDKSGLPSDRFFAERPEGSVSTLKIQRTQQEDSAVYLCASSLAGGTSATYEQYFGPGTRLTVT.

This chain uses TRBV28 with TRBJ2-7; the match to TRBD1 covers 7 bases. In germline, CDR1 is MDHEN, CDR2 SYDVKM. Trimming at V came to 5 bases and at J to 1 base, leaving 2 bases not matched to a gene. This CDR3 contains 13 residues. This CDR3 reads CASSPGQSYEQYF. The CDR3 nucleotides are TGTGCCAGCAGTCCGGGACAGTCCTACGAGCAGTACTTC.

The genes are TRBV7-9 and TRBJ1-1, with 7 bases aligning to TRBD1. The CDR3 runs to 13 residues. The germline CDR1 and CDR2 sequences are SEHNR and FQNEAQ (reference sequence). V trimming: 4 bases; J trimming: 4 bases; junction bases outside the gene matches: 3. The CDR3 DNA reads as TGTGCCAGCAGCTGGCAGGGGGGCACTGAAGCTTTCTTT. Protein product: CASSWQGGTEAFF.

This clone has more than one count but fewer than ten. The V gene is TRBV14, the J gene TRBJ2-7, with 12 bases fitting TRBD2. Germline CDR1 is SGHDN and CDR2 is FVKESK. V lost 1 base to trimming and J lost 4 bases; unmatched junction nucleotides: 29. The CDR3 contains 24 residues. The CDR3 sequence is CASSQGRGSGLATSGSWRNYEQYF. The CDR3 coding sequence is TGTGCCAGCAGCCAAGGAAGGGGGTCTGGCTTGGCGACTAGCGGGAGTTGGAGGAATTACGAGCAGTACTTC. Full variable domain (missing parts from reference TRBV14 and TRBJ2-7): EAGVTQFPSHSVIEKGQTVTLRCDPISGHDNLYWYRRVMGKEIKFLLHFVKESKQDESGMPNNRFLAERTGGTYSTLKVQPAELEDSGVYFCASSQGRGSGLATSGSWRNYEQYFGPGTRLTVT.

The CDR3, as DNA: TGTGCCAGTAGTCTCCCCTTAGTCGGGACAGGTAGCAATCAGCCCCAGCATTTT. This gives the protein CASSLPLVGTGSNQPQHF. This rearrangement joins TRBV19 to TRBJ1-5; the match to TRBD1 covers 8 bases. Trimming removed 5 bases from V and 0 bases from J; junction bases left unmatched: 12. The length of the CDR3 is 18 residues. Germline CDR1 and CDR2: LNHDA and SQIVND (reference sequence).

V gene TRBV4-2 combines with J gene TRBJ2-7, with D unresolved. V lost 1 base, J lost 2 bases, and 12 bases lay in between. This CDR3 region has 15 residues. Germline loops: CDR1 LGHNA, CDR2 YNFKEQ. The chain's CDR3 is CASSQGGSLPYEQYF. DNA for the CDR3: TGTGCCAGCAGCCAAGGCGGATCCCTTCCCTACGAGCAGTACTTC.

The gene calls are TRBV9 and TRBJ1-1; TRBD1 matches at 7 bases. Trimming cost V 1 base and J 4 bases; bases outside gene matches: 13. Germline CDR1 is SGDLS and CDR2 is YYNGEE. The CDR3 is made up of 17 amino acids. Written as DNA, the CDR3 is TGTGCCAGCAGCGTATCAACGGGGCAGGGGGAATTCACTGAAGCTTTCTTT. It encodes CASSVSTGQGEFTEAFF.

V is TRBV5-1 and J is TRBJ1-1; D gene uncertain. Between the trimmed V and J ends, which lost 7 bases and 0 bases, there was a span of 10 bases. Germline V gene lookup returns CDR1 SGHRS and CDR2 YFSETQ. The CDR3 runs to 13 residues. The CDR3 nucleotides are TGCGCCAGCGGAGGTTCATTGAACACTGAAGCTTTCTTT. Protein: CASGGSLNTEAFF.

The V and J genes are TRBV5-1 and TRBJ2-7; TRBD2 matches 9 bases. Germline V gives CDR1 SGHRS, CDR2 YFSETQ. The CDR3 length is 14 residues. The CDR3 sequence: CASSLASGNYEQHV. Here the CDR3 DNA reads TGCGCCAGCAGCTTGGCTAGCGGGAATTACGAGCAGCACGTC.

The CDR3 here is CSGTGNYGYTF. In DNA form, the CDR3 reads TGCAGTGGAACAGGGAACTATGGCTACACCTTC. V usage is TRBV20-1 and J usage is TRBJ1-2, with a tentative D call TRBD1 (6 bases). Deletions cut 7 bases from V and 2 bases from J, with 8 bases between. The CDR3 sequence is 11 residues long. Per germline, CDR1 DFQATT and CDR2 SNEGSKA (reference sequence).

The V and J genes are TRBV5-1 and TRBJ2-7, with a possible D match to TRBD1 (5 bases). The CDR3 has 14 residues. The germline V gene encodes CDR1 SGHRS and CDR2 YFSETQ. Trimming left V 0 bases short and J 2 bases short, with 9 bases between. The CDR3 DNA reads as TGCGCCAGCAGCTTGGGGCAGGGCCCCTACGAGCAGTACTTC. As protein: CASSLGQGPYEQYF.

The chain links TRBV7-6 to TRBJ2-5, with a possible D match to TRBD1 (6 bases). Germline-derived CDR1 and CDR2 are SGHVS and FNYEAQ. V was pared by 3 bases and J by 1 base, with 9 bases between. This CDR3 region has 14 residues. The CDR3 sequence: CASSLEDSQETQYF. The CDR3 DNA is TGTGCCAGCAGCTTGGAGGACAGCCAAGAGACCCAGTACTTC. Together with reference TRBV7-6 and TRBJ2-5, the CDR3 gives the full variable domain: GAGVSQSPRYKVTKRGQDVALRCDPISGHVSLYWYRQALGQGPEFLTYFNYEAQQDKSGLPNDRFSAERPEGSISTLTIQRTEQRDSAMYRCASSLEDSQETQYFGPGTRLLVL.

The CDR3 DNA reads as TGTGCCAGCAGCACATTGGCCAACACCGGGGAGCTGTTTTTT. Protein sequence: CASSTLANTGELFF. The chain recombines TRBV7-3 with TRBJ2-2; D is undetermined. The CDR3 is 14 amino acids. CDR1 is SGHTA and CDR2 is FQGTGA in the germline V gene. With 5 bases removed from V and 2 bases from J, the gap between germline ends came to 9 bases.

The J gene is TRBJ1-4, the V gene TRBV30, with D hard to call. This CDR3 has 14 amino acids. In germline, CDR1 is GTSNPN, CDR2 SVGIG (reference sequence). V was pared by 4 bases and J by 7 bases, with 16 bases between. CDR3 sequence reads: CAWTSLSGAEKLFF. The DNA for the CDR3 is TGTGCCTGGACGTCGTTGAGCGGAGCTGAAAAACTGTTTTTT.

The chain uses TRBV28 and TRBJ1-2; 12 bases line up with TRBD1. The CDR3 consists of 15 residues. Germline V gene data show CDR1 as MDHEN and CDR2 as SYDVKM. After removal of 5 bases from V and 7 bases from J, the junction contained 8 bases not matched to a gene. CDR3 residues: CASSRPGQGASGYTF. The CDR3 DNA sequence: TGTGCCAGCAGTCGACCGGGACAGGGGGCAAGTGGCTACACCTTC.

This chain uses TRBV6-1 with TRBJ1-5; tentatively, D is TRBD1 (5 bases). Trimming shortened V by 4 bases and J by 3 bases, and 13 bases separated the two germline ends. The germline CDR1 and CDR2 sequences are MNHNS and SASEGT. The CDR3 has 15 amino acids. CDR3 bases: TGTGCCAGCAGTGTGGCAGGGCTTGACAATCAGCCCCAGCATTTT. Residues: CASSVAGLDNQPQHF.

The genes are TRBV11-1 and TRBJ2-1, with 8 bases lining up with TRBD1. CDR3 length: 16 residues. CDR1 and CDR2 from the germline V gene are SGHAT and FQDESV (reference sequence). Trimming at V came to 3 bases and at J to 2 bases, leaving 6 bases not matched to a gene. CDR3 nucleotides: TGTGCCAGCAGCTTTTCAACAGGGGGACCCTACAATGAGCAGTTCTTC. Translation gives CASSFSTGGPYNEQFF.

The chain links TRBV6-6 to TRBJ2-1, with 10 positions matching TRBD1. The CDR3 loop spans 16 amino acids. The germline gives CDR1 MNHNY, CDR2 SVGAGI (reference sequence). V was clipped by 7 bases and J by 5 bases; unmatched bases: 11. CDR3 in DNA: TGTGCCAGCACCCGAAGGGGACAGGGGAACGACAATGAGCAGTTCTTC. As protein: CASTRRGQGNDNEQFF.

The CDR3 DNA is TGTGCCAGCAGTTATACATTGGGACTGTTGAACACTGAAGCTTTCTTT. Protein: CASSYTLGLLNTEAFF. The chain uses TRBV2 and TRBJ1-1; D perhaps matches TRBD1 (5 bases). Per the germline V gene, CDR1 is SNHLY and CDR2 is FYNNEI. Trimming stripped 5 bases from V and 0 bases from J, with 16 bases between. There are 16 residues in the CDR3.